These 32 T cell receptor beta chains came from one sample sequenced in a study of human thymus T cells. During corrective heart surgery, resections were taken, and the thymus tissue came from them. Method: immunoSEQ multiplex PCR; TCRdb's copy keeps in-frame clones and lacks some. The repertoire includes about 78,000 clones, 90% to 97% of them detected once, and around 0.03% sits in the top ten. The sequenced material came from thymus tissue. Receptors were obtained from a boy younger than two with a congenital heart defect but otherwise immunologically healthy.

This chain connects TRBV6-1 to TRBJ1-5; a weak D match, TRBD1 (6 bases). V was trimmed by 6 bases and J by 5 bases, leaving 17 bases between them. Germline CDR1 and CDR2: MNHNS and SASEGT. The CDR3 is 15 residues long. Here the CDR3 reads CASRPPGQKYQPQHF. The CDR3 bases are TGTGCCAGCAGGCCCCCGGGACAAAAATATCAGCCCCAGCATTTT.

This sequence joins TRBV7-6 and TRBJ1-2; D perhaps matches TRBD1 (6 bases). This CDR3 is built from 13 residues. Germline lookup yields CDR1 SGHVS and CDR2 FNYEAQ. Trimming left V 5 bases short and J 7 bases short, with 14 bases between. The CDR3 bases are TGTGCCAGCAGCCTCCCAGGGGCGGGTGGCTACACCTTC. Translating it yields CASSLPGAGGYTF.

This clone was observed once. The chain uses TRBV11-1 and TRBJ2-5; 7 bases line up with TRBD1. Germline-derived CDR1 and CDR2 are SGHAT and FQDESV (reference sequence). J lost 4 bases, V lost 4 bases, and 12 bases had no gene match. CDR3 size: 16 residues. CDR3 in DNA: TGTGCCAGCAGCTCGCCCGTAACAGGGGCCCGAGAGACCCAGTACTTC. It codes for CASSSPVTGARETQYF.

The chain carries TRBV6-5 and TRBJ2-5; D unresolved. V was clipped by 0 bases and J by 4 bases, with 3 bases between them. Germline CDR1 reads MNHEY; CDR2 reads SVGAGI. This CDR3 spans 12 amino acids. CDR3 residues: CASSYSRETQYF. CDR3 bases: TGTGCCAGCAGTTACTCGAGAGAGACCCAGTACTTC.

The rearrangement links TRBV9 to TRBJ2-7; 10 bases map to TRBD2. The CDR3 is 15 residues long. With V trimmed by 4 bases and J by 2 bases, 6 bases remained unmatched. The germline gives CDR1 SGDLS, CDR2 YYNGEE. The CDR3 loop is CASSQTSGPTYEQYF. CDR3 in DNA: TGTGCCAGCAGCCAGACTAGCGGGCCGACCTACGAGCAGTACTTC.

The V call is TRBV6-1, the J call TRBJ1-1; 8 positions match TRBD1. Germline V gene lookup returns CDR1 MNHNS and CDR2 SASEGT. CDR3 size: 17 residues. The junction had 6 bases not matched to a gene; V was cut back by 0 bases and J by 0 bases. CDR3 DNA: TGTGCCAGCAGTGAAGCCGGACAGGGAGCTATGAACACTGAAGCTTTCTTT. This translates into CASSEAGQGAMNTEAFF.

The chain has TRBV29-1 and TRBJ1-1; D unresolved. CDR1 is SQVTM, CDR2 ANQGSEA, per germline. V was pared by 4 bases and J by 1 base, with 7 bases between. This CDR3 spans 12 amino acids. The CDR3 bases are TGCAGCGTTGTTCTTGGGAACACTGAAGCTTTCTTT. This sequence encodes CSVVLGNTEAFF. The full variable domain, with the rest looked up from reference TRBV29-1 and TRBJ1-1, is SAVISQKPSRDICQRGTSLTIQCQVDSQVTMMFWYRQQPGQSLTLIATANQGSEATYESGFVIDKFPISRPNLTFSTLTVSNMSPEDSSIYLCSVVLGNTEAFFGQGTRLTVV.

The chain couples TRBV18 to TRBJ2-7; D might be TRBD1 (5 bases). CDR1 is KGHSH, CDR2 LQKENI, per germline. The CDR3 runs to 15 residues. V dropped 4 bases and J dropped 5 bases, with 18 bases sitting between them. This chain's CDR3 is CASSQKGENRDEQYF. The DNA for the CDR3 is TGTGCCAGCTCACAAAAAGGGGAAAATCGTGACGAGCAGTACTTC.

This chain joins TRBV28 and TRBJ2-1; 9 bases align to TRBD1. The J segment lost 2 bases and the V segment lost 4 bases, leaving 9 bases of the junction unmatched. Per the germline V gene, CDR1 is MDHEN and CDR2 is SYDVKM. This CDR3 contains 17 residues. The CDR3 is CASSSADRGKTYNEQFF. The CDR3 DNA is TGTGCCAGCAGTTCCGCTGACAGGGGGAAAACCTACAATGAGCAGTTCTTC.

CDR3 sequence (DNA): TGTGCCAGCAGTCGTCCGACAGGACCGAGCTCCTACGAGCAGTACTTC. It yields the protein CASSRPTGPSSYEQYF. The chain uses TRBV27 and TRBJ2-7, with a tentative D call TRBD1 (6 bases). The CDR3 contains 16 residues. Germline assignment: CDR1 MNHEY and CDR2 SMNVEV (reference sequence). V lost 5 bases, J lost 0 bases, and 17 bases lay in between.

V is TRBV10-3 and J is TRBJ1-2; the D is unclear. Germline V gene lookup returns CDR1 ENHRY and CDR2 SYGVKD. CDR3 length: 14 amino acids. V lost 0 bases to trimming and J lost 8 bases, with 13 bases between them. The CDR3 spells CAISESKVFTGYTF. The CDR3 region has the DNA TGTGCCATCAGTGAGTCGAAAGTTTTTACAGGCTACACCTTC.

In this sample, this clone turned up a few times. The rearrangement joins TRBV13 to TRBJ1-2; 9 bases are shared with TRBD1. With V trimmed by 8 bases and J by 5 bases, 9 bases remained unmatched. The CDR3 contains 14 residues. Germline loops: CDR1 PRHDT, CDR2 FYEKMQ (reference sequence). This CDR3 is CASQGQGKKYGYTF. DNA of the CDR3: TGTGCCAGCCAAGGACAGGGGAAGAAATATGGCTACACCTTC.

The CDR3 reads CASSFYGQGPKNIQYF. In DNA, the CDR3 is TGTGCCAGCAGCTTCTACGGACAGGGACCCAAAAACATTCAGTACTTC. The rearrangement uses TRBV5-6 and TRBJ2-4, with 8 bases lining up with TRBD1. Germline V lookup: CDR1 SGHDT, CDR2 YYEEEE. The junction had 6 bases not matched to a gene; V was cut back by 2 bases and J by 2 bases. This CDR3 comprises 16 residues.

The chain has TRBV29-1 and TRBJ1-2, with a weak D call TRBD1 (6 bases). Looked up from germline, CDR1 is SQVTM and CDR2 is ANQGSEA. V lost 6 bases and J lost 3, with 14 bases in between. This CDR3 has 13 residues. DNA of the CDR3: TGCAGCGTAGTCGACAGGATCCACTATGGCTACACCTTC. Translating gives CSVVDRIHYGYTF.

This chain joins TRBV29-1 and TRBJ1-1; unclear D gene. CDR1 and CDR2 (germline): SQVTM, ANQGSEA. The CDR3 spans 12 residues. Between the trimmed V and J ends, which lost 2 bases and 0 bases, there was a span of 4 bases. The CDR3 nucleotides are TGCAGCGTTGAACCGGTGAACACTGAAGCTTTCTTT. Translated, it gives CSVEPVNTEAFF.

In nucleotides, the CDR3 is TGCGCCAGCAGCCAAGTAGGGGACCATCAGGGCACAGATACGCAGTATTTT. This encodes CASSQVGDHQGTDTQYF. The genes are TRBV4-3 and TRBJ2-3, with D possibly called TRBD1 or TRBD2 (5 bases each). CDR1 is LGHNA, CDR2 YSLEER, per germline. This CDR3 has 17 residues. V lost 1 base and J lost 1, with 15 bases in between.

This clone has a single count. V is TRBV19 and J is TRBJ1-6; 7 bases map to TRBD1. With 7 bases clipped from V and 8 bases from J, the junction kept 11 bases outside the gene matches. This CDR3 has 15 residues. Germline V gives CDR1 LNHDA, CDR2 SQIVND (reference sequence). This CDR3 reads CASKFKGGEDSPLHF. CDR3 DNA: TGTGCCAGTAAATTCAAAGGGGGCGAGGATTCACCCCTCCACTTT.

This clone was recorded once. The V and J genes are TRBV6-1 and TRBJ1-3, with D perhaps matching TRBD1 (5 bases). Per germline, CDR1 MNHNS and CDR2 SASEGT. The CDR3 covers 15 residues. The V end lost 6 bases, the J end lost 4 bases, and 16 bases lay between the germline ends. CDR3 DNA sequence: TGTGCCAGCAGGGGGGAGGGCGAGGTCGGAAACACCATATATTTT. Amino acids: CASRGEGEVGNTIYF.

The DNA of the CDR3 is TGTGCCAGCAGCTTCAGGGGGCGTAGGACTGAAGCTTTCTTT. Translation gives CASSFRGRRTEAFF. V is TRBV7-2 and J is TRBJ1-1, with 8 bases identical to TRBD1. CDR3 size: 14 residues. V dropped 3 bases and J dropped 5; count of bases not matched to a gene: 5. Germline CDR1 reads SGHTA; CDR2 reads FQGNSA.

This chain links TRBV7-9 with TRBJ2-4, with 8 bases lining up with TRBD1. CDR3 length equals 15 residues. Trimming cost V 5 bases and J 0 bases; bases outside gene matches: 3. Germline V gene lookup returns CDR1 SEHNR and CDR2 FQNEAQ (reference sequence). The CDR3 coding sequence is TGTGCCAGCAGCCCGGACAGGGTAGCCAAAAACATTCAGTACTTC. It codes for CASSPDRVAKNIQYF.

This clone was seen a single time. CDR3 DNA: TGTGCCAGCAGCTTAGGTCTTAACAGGGTTGAGAGTGAAAAACTGTTTTTT. Residues: CASSLGLNRVESEKLFF. The genes are TRBV7-9 and TRBJ1-4; perhaps TRBD1 as D (6 bases). Germline lookup yields CDR1 SEHNR and CDR2 FQNEAQ (reference sequence). The V end was cut by 1 base, the J end by 7 bases, with 19 bases between. CDR3 length: 17 residues.

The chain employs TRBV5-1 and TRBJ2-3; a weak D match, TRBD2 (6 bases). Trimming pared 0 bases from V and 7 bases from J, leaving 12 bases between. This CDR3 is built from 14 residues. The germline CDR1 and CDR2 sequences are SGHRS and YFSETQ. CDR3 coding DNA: TGCGCCAGCAGCTTGGAAGGGGACTCGTATACGCAGTATTTT. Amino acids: CASSLEGDSYTQYF.

The CDR3 coding sequence is TGTGCCAGCAGCTTAGAGACTTCCGAAACCTACAATGAGCAGTTCTTC. It codes for CASSLETSETYNEQFF. The chain recombines TRBV11-3 with TRBJ2-1; D is unresolved. V was pared by 0 bases and J by 2 bases, with 11 bases between. The CDR3 runs 16 residues. Germline lookup yields CDR1 SGHNT and CDR2 YENEEA.

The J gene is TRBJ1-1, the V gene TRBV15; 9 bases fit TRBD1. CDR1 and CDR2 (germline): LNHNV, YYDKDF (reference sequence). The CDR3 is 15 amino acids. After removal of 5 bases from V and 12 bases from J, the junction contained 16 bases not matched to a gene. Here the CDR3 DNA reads TGTGCCACCAGCCCTCTACAGGGGGCGGAGAGTGGGTCTTTCTTT. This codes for CATSPLQGAESGSFF.

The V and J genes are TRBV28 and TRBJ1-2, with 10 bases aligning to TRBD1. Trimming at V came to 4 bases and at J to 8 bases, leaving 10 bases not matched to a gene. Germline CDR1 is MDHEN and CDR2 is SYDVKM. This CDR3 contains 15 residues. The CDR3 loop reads CASSSKEDRGRGYTF. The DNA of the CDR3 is TGTGCCAGCAGTTCAAAGGAAGACAGGGGGCGAGGCTACACCTTC.

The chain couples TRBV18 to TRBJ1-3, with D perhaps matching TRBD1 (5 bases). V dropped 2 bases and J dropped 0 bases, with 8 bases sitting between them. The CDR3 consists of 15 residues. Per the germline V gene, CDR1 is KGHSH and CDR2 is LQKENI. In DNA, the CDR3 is TGTGCCAGCTCACCAGGGGACCTCTCTGGAAACACCATATATTTT. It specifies CASSPGDLSGNTIYF.

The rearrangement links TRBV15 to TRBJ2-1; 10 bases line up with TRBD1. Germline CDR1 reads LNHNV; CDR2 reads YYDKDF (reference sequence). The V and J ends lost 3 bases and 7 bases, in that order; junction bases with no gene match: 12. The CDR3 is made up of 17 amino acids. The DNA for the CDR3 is TGTGCCACCAGCAGGGGGTTGGGACAGGGGTTACCGAATGAGCAGTTCTTC. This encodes CATSRGLGQGLPNEQFF.

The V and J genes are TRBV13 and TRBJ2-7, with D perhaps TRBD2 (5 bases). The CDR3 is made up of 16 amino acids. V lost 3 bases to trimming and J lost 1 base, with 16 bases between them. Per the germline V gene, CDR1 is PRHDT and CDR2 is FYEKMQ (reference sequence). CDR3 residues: CASSFYSSGRSYEQYF. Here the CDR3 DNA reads TGTGCCAGCAGCTTTTATTCATCGGGGAGATCCTACGAGCAGTACTTC.

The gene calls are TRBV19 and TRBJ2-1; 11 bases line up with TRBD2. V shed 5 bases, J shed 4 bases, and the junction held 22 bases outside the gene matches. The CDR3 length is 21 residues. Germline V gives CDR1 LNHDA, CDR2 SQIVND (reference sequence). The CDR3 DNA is TGTGCCAGTAGTCCAACGACTAGCGGGAACGAACCCGAAACGATATACAATGAGCAGTTCTTC. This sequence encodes CASSPTTSGNEPETIYNEQFF. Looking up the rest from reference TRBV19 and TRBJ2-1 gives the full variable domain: DGGITQSPKYLFRKEGQNVTLSCEQNLNHDAMYWYRQDPGQGLRLIYYSQIVNDFQKGDIAEGYSVSREKKESFPLTVTSAQKNPTAFYLCASSPTTSGNEPETIYNEQFFGPGTRLTVL.

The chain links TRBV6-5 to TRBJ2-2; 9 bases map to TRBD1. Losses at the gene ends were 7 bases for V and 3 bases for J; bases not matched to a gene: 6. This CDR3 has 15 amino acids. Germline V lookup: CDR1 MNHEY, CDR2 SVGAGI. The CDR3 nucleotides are TGTGCCAGCAAATTCGGACAGGGGTACACCGGGGAGCTGTTTTTT. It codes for CASKFGQGYTGELFF.

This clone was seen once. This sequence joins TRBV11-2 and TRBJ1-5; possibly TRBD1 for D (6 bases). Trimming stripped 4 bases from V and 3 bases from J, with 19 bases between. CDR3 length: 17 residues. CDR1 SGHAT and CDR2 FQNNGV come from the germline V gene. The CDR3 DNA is TGTGCCAGCAGCTCAGGGGTCGGGAGTTCTTACAATCAGCCCCAGCATTTT. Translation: CASSSGVGSSYNQPQHF.

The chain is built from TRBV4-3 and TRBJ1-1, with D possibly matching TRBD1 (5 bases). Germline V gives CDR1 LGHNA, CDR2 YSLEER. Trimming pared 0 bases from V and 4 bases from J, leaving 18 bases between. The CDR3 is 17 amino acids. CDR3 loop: CASSQDLYFNGGTEAFF. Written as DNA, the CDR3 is TGCGCCAGCAGCCAAGATCTTTATTTTAACGGGGGCACTGAAGCTTTCTTT.